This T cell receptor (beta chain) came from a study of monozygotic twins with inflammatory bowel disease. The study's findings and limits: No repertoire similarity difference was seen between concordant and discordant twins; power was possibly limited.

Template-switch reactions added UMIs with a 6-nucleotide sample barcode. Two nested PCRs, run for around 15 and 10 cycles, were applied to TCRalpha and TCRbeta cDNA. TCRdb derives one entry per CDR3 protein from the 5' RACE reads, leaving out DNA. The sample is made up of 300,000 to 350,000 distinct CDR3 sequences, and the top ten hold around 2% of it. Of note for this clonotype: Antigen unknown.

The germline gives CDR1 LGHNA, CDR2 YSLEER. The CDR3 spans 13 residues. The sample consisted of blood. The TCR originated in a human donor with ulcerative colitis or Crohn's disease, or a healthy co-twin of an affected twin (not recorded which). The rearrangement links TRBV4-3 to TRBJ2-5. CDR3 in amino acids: CASSQDRSKTQYF.